A single sample is the source of the 17 T cell receptor beta chains below, sequenced in a study of blood T cells in healthy people across ages. A J-beta primer mix and a sample-barcoded 5' primer were used in a second PCR of roughly 6 to 11 cycles. TCRdb reprocessed the 5' RACE reads with MiXCR, giving one entry per CDR3 protein. The table lists approximately 700,000 distinct CDR3 sequences, less than 40% of them singletons. The sequenced sample was blood. The receptors derive from an elderly woman in good health.

This clonotype was seen a handful of times. The V call is TRBV20-1, the J call TRBJ2-7; 13 positions agree with TRBD2. Germline lookup yields CDR1 DFQATT and CDR2 SNEGSKA (reference sequence). CDR3 size: 15 residues. The CDR3 DNA reads as TGCAGGGGAACGAAACTAGCGGGAGGGCCCCACGAGCAGTACTTC. Amino acids: CRGTKLAGGPHEQYF.

The sample holds many counts of this clonotype. The chain couples TRBV20-1 to TRBJ2-5; no clear D. The V gene lost 4 bases and the J gene lost 1 base, with 19 bases spanning the gap. The CDR3 contains 16 residues. From germline, CDR1 is DFQATT and CDR2 SNEGSKA (reference sequence). DNA of the CDR3: TGCAGTGCTACTTTCGGACCGCGTGGCCCCCAAGAGACCCAGTACTTC. This gives the protein CSATFGPRGPQETQYF.

The chain joins TRBV7-2 to TRBJ2-5, with unresolved D. Germline V gene sequence: CDR1 SGHTA, CDR2 FQGNSA. The CDR3 extends over 13 amino acids. Deletions cut 8 bases from V and 1 base from J, with 11 bases between. The CDR3 spells CASGFRPQETQYF. The CDR3 DNA sequence: TGTGCCAGCGGTTTTCGACCCCAAGAGACCCAGTACTTC. Together with reference TRBV7-2 and TRBJ2-5, the CDR3 gives the full variable domain: GAGVSQSPSNKVTEKGKDVELRCDPISGHTALYWYRQSLGQGLEFLIYFQGNSAPDKSGLPSDRFSAERTGGSVSTLTIQRTQQEDSAVYLCASGFRPQETQYFGPGTRLLVL.

This clonotype was seen many times. This chain connects TRBV6-5 to TRBJ1-4, with D possibly being TRBD1 (5 bases). The CDR3 has 16 amino acids. Trimming left V 2 bases short and J 4 bases short, with 14 bases between. CDR1 MNHEY and CDR2 SVGAGI come from the germline V gene. CDR3 DNA sequence: TGTGCCAGCAGTTACAAAGCAGGGTGGGATAATGAAAAACTGTTTTTT. Amino acid sequence: CASSYKAGWDNEKLFF.

As to this clonotype: A much larger clone differs from this one at a single base, so this may be a read error. For the CDR3, the DNA is TGTGCCAGCAGTGAGCAGGGGGCTAGTGCAGGTACGCAGTATTTT. It translates to CASSEQGASAGTQYF. J is TRBJ2-3 and V is TRBV6-1, with TRBD1 identical over 8 bases. This CDR3 contains 15 residues. Germline CDR1 reads MNHNS; CDR2 reads SASEGT. The V segment lost 3 bases and the J segment 8 bases; nucleotides outside the gene matches: 10.

The chain links TRBV18 to TRBJ1-1, with unresolved D. Germline V gene data show CDR1 as KGHSH and CDR2 as LQKENI. The length of the CDR3 is 14 residues. V was trimmed by 7 bases and J by 1 base, leaving 13 bases between them. The CDR3 DNA sequence: TGTGCCAGCTTACCTGTCCAGGCGAACACTGAAGCTTTCTTT. Amino acids: CASLPVQANTEAFF.

There are many counts of this clonotype. V usage is TRBV5-1 and J usage is TRBJ2-5; TRBD2 matches 11 bases. Germline CDR1 SGHRS, CDR2 YFSETQ. Trimming at V came to 4 bases and at J to 0 bases, leaving 5 bases not matched to a gene. The CDR3 is 16 amino acids. Here the CDR3 DNA reads TGCGCCAGCAGCACACCGGGACTAGCGGACCAAGAGACCCAGTACTTC. Protein sequence: CASSTPGLADQETQYF.

This clonotype was detected only once. The V and J genes are TRBV7-9 and TRBJ2-3, with 10 bases lining up with TRBD2. The V and J ends lost 5 bases and 1 base, in that order; junction bases with no gene match: 9. Germline CDR1 reads SEHNR; CDR2 reads FQNEAQ (reference sequence). The CDR3 runs to 17 residues. CDR3 bases: TGTGCCAGCAGCGCTAGCGGGGGCTTCTCCGGCACAGATACGCAGTATTTT. Translation gives CASSASGGFSGTDTQYF. The full variable domain, completed using reference TRBV7-9 and TRBJ2-3, is DTGVSQNPRHKITKRGQNVTFRCDPISEHNRLYWYRQTLGQGPEFLTYFQNEAQLEKSRLLSDRFSAERPKGSFSTLEIQRTEQGDSAMYLCASSASGGFSGTDTQYFGPGTRLTVL.

The chain joins TRBV9 to TRBJ1-2; D gene unclear. CDR1 SGDLS and CDR2 YYNGEE come from the germline V gene. The CDR3 is 12 amino acids. V lost 2 bases and J lost 3, with 5 bases in between. The DNA for the CDR3 is TGTGCCAGCAGCGTTCCCTACTATGGCTACACCTTC. It yields the protein CASSVPYYGYTF.

A note on this clonotype: Since a much larger clone is just one base distant, this may be a read error. The chain is built from TRBV9 and TRBJ2-5, with D possibly being TRBD2 (6 bases). V gave up 2 bases and J gave up 11 bases, with 19 bases separating them. The CDR3 contains 14 residues. The germline V gene has CDR1 SGDLS and CDR2 YYNGEE. CDR3 protein: CASSVEGGFSEQYF. The CDR3 DNA reads as TGTGCCAGCAGCGTGGAGGGCGGGTTTAGTGAGCAGTACTTC.

There are many counts of this clonotype. J is TRBJ1-2 and V is TRBV7-2; D unclear. V dropped 0 bases and J dropped 8 bases, with 10 bases sitting between them. This CDR3 has 13 amino acids. The germline V gene has CDR1 SGHTA and CDR2 FQGNSA. The CDR3 bases are TGTGCCAGCAGCTTAGCGGACCGGCGGGGCTACACCTTC. Translating gives CASSLADRRGYTF.

A word on this clonotype: A read error may be the cause here, since a much bigger clone is one base away. This chain uses TRBV5-1 with TRBJ2-3; D unclear. The germline V gene encodes CDR1 SGHRS and CDR2 YFSETQ. Trimming cost V 0 bases and J 4 bases, with 9 bases left between them. CDR3 length: 14 residues. CDR3 DNA: TGCGCCAGCAGCTTGGCCGTCGCCCCAGATACGCAGTATTTT. This encodes CASSLAVAPDTQYF.

This clonotype was picked up a small number of times. This chain connects TRBV28 to TRBJ2-2; D not certain. V was clipped by 8 bases and J by 6 bases, with 10 bases between them. CDR1 and CDR2 from the germline V gene are MDHEN and SYDVKM. The CDR3 runs 12 residues. CDR3 DNA: TGTGCCAGCCTTTTTGGAGCCGGGGAGCTGTTTTTT. Residues: CASLFGAGELFF.

This chain connects TRBV3-1 to TRBJ1-2, with 11 bases fitting TRBD1. The CDR3 covers 15 residues. V lost 1 base, J lost 5 bases, and 3 bases stayed unmatched. CDR1 is LGHDT and CDR2 is YNNKEL in the germline V gene (reference sequence). CDR3 in amino acids: CASSQAGQGGYGYTF. CDR3 DNA sequence: TGTGCCAGCAGCCAAGCGGGACAGGGGGGATATGGCTACACCTTC. Drawing the rest from reference TRBV3-1 and TRBJ1-2, the complete variable domain is DTAVSQTPKYLVTQMGNDKSIKCEQNLGHDTMYWYKQDSKKFLKIMFSYNNKELIINETVPNRFSPKSPDKAHLNLHINSLELGDSAVYFCASSQAGQGGYGYTFGSGTRLTVV.

A note on this clonotype: This may be a read error, as it is one base from a much larger clone. This chain uses TRBV20-1 with TRBJ2-7; D uncertain. The CDR3 is 11 amino acids. Germline assignment: CDR1 DFQATT and CDR2 SNEGSKA (reference sequence). The CDR3 here is CRARANYEQYF. The CDR3 DNA is TGCAGGGCTAGGGCGAACTACGAGCAGTACTTC.

With regard to this clonotype: A much larger clone lies one base from this, so it may be a read error. The V gene is TRBV5-6, the J gene TRBJ2-7; D remains unclear. The length of the CDR3 is 15 residues. CDR1 and CDR2 from the germline V gene are SGHDT and YYEEEE. The CDR3 DNA reads TGTGCCAGCAACTTGGTTGCCAGCCCAACCTACGAGCAGTACTTC. Amino acid sequence: CASNLVASPTYEQYF.

This clonotype was recorded many times. The rearrangement links TRBV10-2 to TRBJ2-7; weak D call: TRBD1 (5 bases). The CDR3 runs 14 residues. Trimming shortened V by 5 bases and J by 1 base, and 12 bases separated the two germline ends. Per germline, CDR1 WSHSY and CDR2 SAAADI. CDR3 sequence: CASSSPGPSYEQYF. The DNA of the CDR3 is TGCGCCAGCAGTAGCCCAGGGCCTTCCTACGAGCAGTACTTC.